The rows below give T cell receptor beta chains drawn from one sample of a study of T-cell memory formation after mild COVID-19. MiXCR was run by TCRdb on the 5' RACE reads, yielding one entry per CDR3 protein. The profile covers approximately 89,000 distinct CDR3 sequences, with roughly 25% appearing a single time and 42% taken by the ten largest. Specimen: PBMCs or a T cell subset sorted from them (not recorded which). These receptors all come from a man between 18 and 29 years old who had mild COVID-19 (a few samples of this study predate the infection). Cell type and time point are not known. The conserved cysteine and the conserved F or W are not part of the CDR3 here.

j_call v_call cdr3_aa
TRBJ1-5 TRBV20-1 SARDREGQPQH
TRBJ2-3 TRBV7-2 ASSLTSGGASVSATQY
TRBJ1-2 TRBV5-6 ASSPVTVNYGYT
TRBJ2-1 TRBV12-5 ASGLVTFEQF
TRBJ2-7 TRBV10-3 AISESSGPLEQY
TRBJ1-2 TRBV6-6 ASSSGGLGYT
TRBJ2-3 TRBV5-1 ASSSGTGDTQY
TRBJ2-3 TRBV10-3 AISHGQLSTDTQY
TRBJ2-2 TRBV7-9 ASSFRGSDTGELF
TRBJ2-7 TRBV5-6 ASSLAESGVSYEQY
TRBJ2-7 TRBV29-1 SAEGPGSYEQY
TRBJ1-2 TRBV7-9 ASSSGPGVGYGYT
TRBJ2-5 TRBV10-3 AISESSVETQY
TRBJ2-2 TRBV27 ALRKNTGELF
TRBJ2-1 TRBV11-2 ASSLETGISSYNEQF
TRBJ2-7 TRBV3-1 ASSPSPVSKQY
TRBJ2-7 TRBV7-9 ASSPRQGAYEQY
TRBJ1-2 TRBV7-9 ASSLASRVVYGYT
TRBJ2-1 TRBV7-8 ASSFIYNEQF
TRBJ2-1 TRBV4-3 ASSPAGGYNEQF
TRBJ2-4 TRBV29-1 SVRGPNIQY
TRBJ1-2 TRBV5-4 ASSSSGQGMEDT
TRBJ2-7 TRBV7-9 ASTAPGGDYEQY
TRBJ2-5 TRBV14 ASSRVREVKETQY
TRBJ2-7 TRBV7-9 ASSYGASEQY
TRBJ2-7 TRBV29-1 SVVQGYEQY
TRBJ2-3 TRBV7-3 ASSLWTSDTQY
TRBJ2-1 TRBV7-8 ASSPEMGSGAYNEQF
TRBJ1-3 TRBV9 ASSVGQGSGNTIY
TRBJ2-2 TRBV7-8 ASSFDSGGELF
TRBJ2-2 TRBV12-3/TRBV12-4 ASSSPGLAAGELF
TRBJ2-2 TRBV4-2 ASSQEGGTFANTGELF
TRBJ1-1 TRBV5-1 ASRLSLNTEAF
TRBJ2-2 TRBV7-3 ASSPRGGIANTGELF
TRBJ2-2 TRBV6-5 ASSYGQGFTGELF
TRBJ1-2 TRBV29-1 SVGGTERGDYGYT
TRBJ2-1 TRBV12-3/TRBV12-4 ASSPGRVDNEQF
TRBJ1-3 TRBV7-8 ASRLGTGSGNTIY
TRBJ2-5 TRBV7-6 ASSTLLGVAETQY
TRBJ1-1 TRBV5-1 ASSLVALGGTEAF
TRBJ2-7 TRBV15 ATSLYQSYEQY
TRBJ1-3 TRBV7-6 ASSSPDRLGGNTIY
TRBJ2-5 TRBV29-1 SVGPGGETQY
TRBJ2-1 TRBV24-1 ATSDSGTDHNEQF
TRBJ2-2 TRBV5-4 ASRGYTGELF
TRBJ1-5 TRBV24-1 ATSDSGTGVGQPQH
TRBJ2-2 TRBV29-1 SVEPQDRTGELF
TRBJ2-5 TRBV4-1 ASSQAHSAPQETQY
TRBJ2-3 TRBV4-2 ASSQDIGGASDTQY
TRBJ2-3 TRBV5-1 ASTPPGTTTDTQY
TRBJ2-3 TRBV15 ATSGRWGTDTQY
TRBJ1-2 TRBV4-2 ASSQLGGYVFYT
TRBJ1-5 TRBV7-2 ARGRGSNQPQH
TRBJ2-2 TRBV7-9 ARETGELF
TRBJ2-3 TRBV3-1 ASSHLAGITDTQY
TRBJ1-1 TRBV4-1 ASSQDTSNTEAF
TRBJ2-5 TRBV7-9 ASSHTSQETQY